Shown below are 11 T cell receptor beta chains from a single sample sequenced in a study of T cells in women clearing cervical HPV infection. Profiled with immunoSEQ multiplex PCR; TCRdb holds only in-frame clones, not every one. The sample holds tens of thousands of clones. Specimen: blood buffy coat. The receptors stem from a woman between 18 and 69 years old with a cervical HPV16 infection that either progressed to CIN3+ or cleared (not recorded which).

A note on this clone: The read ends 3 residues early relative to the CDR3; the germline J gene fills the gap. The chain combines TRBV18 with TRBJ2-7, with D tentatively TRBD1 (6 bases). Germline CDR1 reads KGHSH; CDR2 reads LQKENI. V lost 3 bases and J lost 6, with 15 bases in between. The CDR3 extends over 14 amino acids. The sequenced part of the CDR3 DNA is TGTGCCAGCTCACCCGACATGGGGGCCCTCGAG. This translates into CASSPDMGALE. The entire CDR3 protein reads CASSPDMGALEQYF.

CDR3 DNA (partial): TGTGCCAGTACCGACACAGGGGGTTTTGAAGAAAAA. Translated, it gives CASTDTGGFEEK. The full CDR3 protein reads CASTDTGGFEEKLFF. The rearrangement links TRBV19 to TRBJ1-4, with 8 bases matching TRBD1. The CDR3 end lies 3 residues beyond the end of the read and is filled in from the germline J gene. The germline CDR1 and CDR2 sequences are LNHDA and SQIVND (reference sequence). V lost 7 bases and J lost 8; bases outside the gene matches: 12. The CDR3 runs 15 residues.

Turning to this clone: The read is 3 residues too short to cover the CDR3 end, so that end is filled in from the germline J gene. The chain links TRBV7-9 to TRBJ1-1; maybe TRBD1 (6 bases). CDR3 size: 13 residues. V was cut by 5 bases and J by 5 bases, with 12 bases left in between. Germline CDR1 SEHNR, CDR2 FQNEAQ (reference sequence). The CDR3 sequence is CASSPTGRTEAFF. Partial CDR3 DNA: TGTGCCAGCAGCCCCACAGGGCGTACTGAA.

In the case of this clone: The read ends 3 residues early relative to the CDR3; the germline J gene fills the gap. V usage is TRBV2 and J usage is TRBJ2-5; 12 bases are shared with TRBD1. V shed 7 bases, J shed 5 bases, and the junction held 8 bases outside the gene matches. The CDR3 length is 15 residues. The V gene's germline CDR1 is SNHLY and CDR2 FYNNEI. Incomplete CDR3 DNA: TGTGCCAGCAACCCGGGACAGGGGGCTTGGGAGACC. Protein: CASNPGQGAWET. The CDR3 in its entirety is CASNPGQGAWETQYF.

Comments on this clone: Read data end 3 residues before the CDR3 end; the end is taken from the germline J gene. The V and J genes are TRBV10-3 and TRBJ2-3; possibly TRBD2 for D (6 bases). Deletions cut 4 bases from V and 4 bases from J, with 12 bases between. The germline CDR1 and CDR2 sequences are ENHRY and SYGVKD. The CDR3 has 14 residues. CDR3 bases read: TGTGCCATCAGTGCCGCCGGGGGTCCAGATACG. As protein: CAISAAGGPDT. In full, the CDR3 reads CAISAAGGPDTQYF.

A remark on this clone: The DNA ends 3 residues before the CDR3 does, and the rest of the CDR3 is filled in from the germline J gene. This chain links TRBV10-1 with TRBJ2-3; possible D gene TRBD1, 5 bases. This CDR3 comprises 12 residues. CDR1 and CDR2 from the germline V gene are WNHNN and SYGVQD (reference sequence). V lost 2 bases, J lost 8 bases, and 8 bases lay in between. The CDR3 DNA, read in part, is TGCGCCAGCAGTGAGGGGGCAGCTACG. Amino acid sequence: CASSEGAAT. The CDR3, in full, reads CASSEGAATQYF.

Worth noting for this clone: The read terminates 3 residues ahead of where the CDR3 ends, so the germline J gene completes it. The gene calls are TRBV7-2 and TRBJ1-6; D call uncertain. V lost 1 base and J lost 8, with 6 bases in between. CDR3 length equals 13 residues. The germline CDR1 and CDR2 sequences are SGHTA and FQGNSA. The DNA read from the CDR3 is TGTGCCAGCAGCTTAGTCGGGGATTCACCC. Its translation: CASSLVGDSP. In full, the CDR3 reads CASSLVGDSPLHF. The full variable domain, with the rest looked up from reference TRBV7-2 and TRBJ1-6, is GAGVSQSPSNKVTEKGKDVELRCDPISGHTALYWYRQSLGQGLEFLIYFQGNSAPDKSGLPSDRFSAERTGGSVSTLTIQRTQQEDSAVYLCASSLVGDSPLHFGNGTRLTVT.

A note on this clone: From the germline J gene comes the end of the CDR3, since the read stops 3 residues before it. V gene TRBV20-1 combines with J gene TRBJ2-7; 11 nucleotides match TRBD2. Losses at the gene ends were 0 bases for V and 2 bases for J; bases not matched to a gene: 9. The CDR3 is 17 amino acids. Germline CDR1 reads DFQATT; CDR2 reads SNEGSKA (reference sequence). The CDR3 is CSARDGLAGGPTYEQYF. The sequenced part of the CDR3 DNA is TGCAGTGCTAGAGATGGGCTAGCGGGGGGTCCTACCTACGAG.

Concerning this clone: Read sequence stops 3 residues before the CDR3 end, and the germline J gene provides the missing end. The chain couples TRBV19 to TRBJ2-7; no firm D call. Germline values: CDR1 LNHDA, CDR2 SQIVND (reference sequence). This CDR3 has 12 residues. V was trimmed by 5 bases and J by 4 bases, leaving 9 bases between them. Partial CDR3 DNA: TGTGCCAGTAGTCCCGGTCCATACGAG. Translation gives CASSPGPYE. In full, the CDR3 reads CASSPGPYEQYF.

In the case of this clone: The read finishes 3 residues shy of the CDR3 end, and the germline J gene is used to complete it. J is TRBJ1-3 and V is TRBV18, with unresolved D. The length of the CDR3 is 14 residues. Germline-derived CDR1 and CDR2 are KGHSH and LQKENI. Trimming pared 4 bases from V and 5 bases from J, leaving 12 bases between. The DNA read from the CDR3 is TGTGCCAGCTCACTCCCGGGTTCCAGAAACACC. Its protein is CASSLPGSRNT. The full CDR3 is CASSLPGSRNTIYF.

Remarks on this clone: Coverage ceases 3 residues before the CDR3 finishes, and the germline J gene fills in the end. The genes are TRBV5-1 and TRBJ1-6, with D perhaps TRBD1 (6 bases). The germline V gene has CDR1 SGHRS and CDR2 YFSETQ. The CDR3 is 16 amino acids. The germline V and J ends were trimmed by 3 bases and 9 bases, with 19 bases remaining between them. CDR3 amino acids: CASSSAAGAMGSPLHF. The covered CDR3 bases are TGCGCCAGCAGCTCCGCGGCGGGGGCGATGGGTTCACCC.